This entry is about one T cell receptor (beta chain). No cognate antigen has been identified for it. Within one base of it there is no much larger clone, and no base qualities were kept. The sample comes from a study of T-cell memory formation after mild COVID-19 (dated by TCRdb to 2020 to 2022). Regarding the complete study: TCR sequence clusters from the two donors were largely donor specific. T-cell clones expanding and contracting after mild COVID-19 in a couple of donors were tracked by longitudinal TCRalpha and TCRbeta repertoire sequencing. Two young, previously healthy adult volunteers, one female and one male, were included in the cohort. Broad study findings and their caveats: Clones contracting from day 15 to 85 had balanced CD4/CD8 phenotypes, while a second wave expanding from day 15 to 37 was biased towards CD4+. SARS-CoV-2 specificity was not confirmed for the second-wave clones peaking on day 37. The detection of some responding clones in pre-infection memory suggests that pre-existing cross-reactive memory T cells joined the SARS-CoV-2 response. Contracting CD4+ clones were located mainly in the CM and EM memory subsets, whereas CD8+ clones were found to be enriched in EMRA. Only a couple of mild cases were covered by the study, and larger cohorts that include severe cases with pre-infection samples were considered necessary.

The germline V gene specifies MNHEY as CDR1 and SVGAGI as CDR2. CDR3 length: 13 amino acids, cysteine to phenylalanine. The only DNA kept is the CDR3, 39 bases in frame from the first base. V and J are truncated by 4 bases and 7 bases respectively, leaving an intervening sequence of 8 bases. Ficoll-Paque density gradient centrifugation was the method used to isolate PBMCs. Sequencing instrument: Illumina NovaSeq 6000. cDNA libraries for TCRalpha and TCRbeta were prepared by 5'RACE using constant-segment primers, with sample barcodes and unique molecular identifiers added. Trizol reagent was used to extract RNA from every sample. Library amplification was performed in two PCR steps, and a second sample barcode and Illumina TruSeq adapters were introduced in the second step. The libraries were sequenced on an Illumina NovaSeq using 2 x 150 bp paired-end reads. From the authors' description of their analysis: With migec v1.2.7, reads were demultiplexed and then collapsed into UMI-guided consensus sequences. Using mixcr v2.1.11, the UMI consensuses were aligned to TRA and TRB V and J templates and assembled into clonotypes. A clonotype was counted as expanded or contracted only when both edgeR and NoisET called the clonotype significant, with the noise models trained on biological replicates. For edgeR calls, the thresholds were a false discovery rate-adjusted p below 0.01 and a log2 fold-change of 1. As an exploratory analysis of dynamics, max-normalized trajectories of the 1000 most abundant clonotypes were examined by PCA with hierarchical clustering. Separately sequenced CD4+ and CD8+ repertoires were used to assign a CD4 or CD8 phenotype to each responding clone. The raw public data were reprocessed by TCRdb itself: fastp quality trimming at Q25, MiXCR clonotype calling, in-frame beta chains only. Each CDR3 protein gets just one entry, which takes the most common genes and DNA from the rows behind it. The V and J calls, along with clone size, are taken from TCRdb and not from the paper's own processing. The sample contains about 16,000 distinct CDR3 sequences, more than 20% of them found a single time. The ten largest make up about 60% of the sample.

The chain joins TRBV6-5 to TRBJ1-6; a weak D assignment points to TRBD1 (6 bases agree). The source is a man aged 18 to 30 who had mild COVID-19 (a few samples of this study predate the infection). The sample titles of this study are shuffled in the database, so cell type and time point are left out; the donor was told from shared clones. The material sequenced was PBMCs or a T cell subset sorted from them (not recorded which). The CDR3 corresponds to CASSLQGNSPLHF. The DNA reads as follows: TGTGCCAGCAGTTTACAGGGAAATTCACCCCTCCACTTT.